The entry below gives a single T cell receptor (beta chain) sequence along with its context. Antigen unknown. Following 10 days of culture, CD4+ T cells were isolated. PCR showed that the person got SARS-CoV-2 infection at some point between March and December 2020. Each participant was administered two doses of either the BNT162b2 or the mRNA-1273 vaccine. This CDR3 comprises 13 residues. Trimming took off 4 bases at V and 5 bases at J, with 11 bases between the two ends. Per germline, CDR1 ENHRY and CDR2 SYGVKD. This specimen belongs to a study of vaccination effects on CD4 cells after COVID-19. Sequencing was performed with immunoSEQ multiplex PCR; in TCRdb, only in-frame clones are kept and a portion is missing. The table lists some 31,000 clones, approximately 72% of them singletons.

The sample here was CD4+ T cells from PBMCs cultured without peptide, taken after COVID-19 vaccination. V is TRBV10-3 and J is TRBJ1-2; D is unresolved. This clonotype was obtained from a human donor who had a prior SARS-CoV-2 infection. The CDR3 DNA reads TGTGCCATCAGTGGAACAGAGGAATATGGCTACACCTTC. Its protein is CAISGTEEYGYTF.